Presented here are 17 T cell receptor beta chains from one specimen sequenced in a study of HIV-infected patients and healthy controls (dated by TCRdb to 2014 to 2015). Whole blood was used without cell fractionation, so all unsorted peripheral T cells were reflected in the repertoire. The library came from 5' RACE. Sequenced using an Illumina MiSeq. Reverse transcription of 400 to 650 ng RNA was performed with SuperScript III using primers directed against the alpha and beta constant regions. Separate libraries for the alpha and beta chains were generated through chain-specific third strand synthesis that incorporated multiplexing indices. TCRdb cleaned the public reads at Q25 with fastp, built clones with MiXCR and kept in-frame beta chains. Each entry is one CDR3 protein sequence, shown with its most common DNA and genes. In all, the sample holds around 18,000 distinct CDR3 sequences, and roughly a tenth of those were seen once. The ten most abundant clones make up about 3.1% of the sample.

Sequencing was done on a sample of blood. The receptor set was obtained from an adult in good health.

This clonotype was counted between two and nine times. This chain joins TRBV6-5 and TRBJ1-3, with no clear D. This CDR3 contains 15 residues. The germline V and J ends were trimmed by 2 bases and 2 bases, with 10 bases remaining between them. From germline, CDR1 is MNHEY and CDR2 SVGAGI. CDR3 sequence: CASSYAGKTGNTIYF. CDR3 DNA sequence: TGTGCCAGCAGTTACGCGGGGAAAACTGGAAACACCATATATTTT.

This clonotype showed up many times. V and J are TRBV30 and TRBJ2-7, with TRBD1 identical over 9 bases. Unmatched junction bases numbered 8, after V lost 3 bases and J lost 5 bases. The CDR3 contains 14 residues. Germline CDR1 reads GTSNPN; CDR2 reads SVGIG (reference sequence). The chain's CDR3 is CAWRSVQGADEQYF. The CDR3 coding sequence is TGTGCCTGGAGGTCGGTACAGGGGGCGGACGAGCAGTACTTC.

This clonotype was found many times. The gene calls are TRBV25-1 and TRBJ2-7; D call uncertain. CDR1 and CDR2 (germline): MGHDK, SYGVNS. This CDR3 spans 12 amino acids. Trimming pared 1 base from V and 6 bases from J, leaving 7 bases between. For the CDR3, the DNA is TGTGCCAGCAGTGAATTAGGGTCCGAGCAGTACTTC. Encoded protein: CASSELGSEQYF.

This clonotype was picked up many times. The gene calls are TRBV5-1 and TRBJ1-5; 10 bases agree with TRBD1. V gave up 4 bases and J gave up 2 bases; unmatched junction bases: 3. This CDR3 comprises 15 residues. The V gene's germline CDR1 is SGHRS and CDR2 YFSETQ. CDR3 DNA sequence: TGCGCCAGCAGCCCCGGGACAGGGGGCAATCAGCCCCAGCATTTT. Translation: CASSPGTGGNQPQHF.

J is TRBJ2-3 and V is TRBV24-1; the D gene is possibly TRBD2 (6 bases). Trimming left V 2 bases short and J 4 bases short, with 9 bases between. This CDR3 spans 14 amino acids. Per germline, CDR1 KGHDR and CDR2 SFDVKD. CDR3 sequence reads: CATSDSASADTQYF. In nucleotides, the CDR3 is TGTGCCACCAGTGATTCGGCTAGCGCAGATACGCAGTATTTT.

Sample share makes this clonotype medium-sized (0.01 to 0.1%). The chain employs TRBV29-1 and TRBJ2-1, with 9 bases lining up with TRBD2. Germline V gene sequence: CDR1 SQVTM, CDR2 ANQGSEA. The CDR3 contains 15 residues. The ends lost 1 base at V and 7 bases at J; junction bases unmatched: 8. In DNA form, the CDR3 reads TGCAGCGTTGAAGTCGCGGGAGGGCCCCGTAATGAGCAGTTCTTC. Translated, it gives CSVEVAGGPRNEQFF.

This clonotype was seen repeatedly, ten times or more. The chain employs TRBV7-3 and TRBJ1-5; D possibly corresponds to TRBD1 (6 bases). Trimming took off 5 bases at V and 5 bases at J, with 10 bases between the two ends. Germline CDR1 SGHTA, CDR2 FQGTGA. The CDR3 contains 13 residues. The CDR3 reads CASSQGGDQPQHF. The DNA of the CDR3 is TGTGCCAGCAGCCAAGGGGGTGATCAGCCCCAGCATTTT.

This clonotype was found many times. The J gene is TRBJ2-4, the V gene TRBV7-9, with 9 bases aligning to TRBD1. Germline CDR1 and CDR2: SEHNR and FQNEAQ (reference sequence). The CDR3 length is 15 residues. The J segment lost 1 base and the V segment lost 7 bases, leaving 5 bases of the junction unmatched. CDR3 in DNA: TGTGCCAGCACCACAGGGGGCGCCGCCAAAAACATTCAGTACTTC. Its translation is CASTTGGAAKNIQYF.

This clonotype was observed at least ten times. CDR3 coding DNA: TGTGCCAGCAGCGTAGATCGAGACACTGAAGCTTTCTTT. As protein: CASSVDRDTEAFF. The rearrangement uses TRBV9 and TRBJ1-1; no reliable D call. The V end was cut by 0 bases, the J end by 3 bases, with 6 bases between. CDR1 is SGDLS, CDR2 YYNGEE, per germline. CDR3 length: 13 residues.

This clonotype was detected a few times. The V call is TRBV7-9, the J call TRBJ2-3; D call uncertain. CDR3 length: 17 residues. Trimming stripped 3 bases from V and 0 bases from J, with 16 bases between. Looked up from germline, CDR1 is SEHNR and CDR2 is FQNEAQ (reference sequence). The CDR3 region is CASSFYSGGKSTDTQYF. The CDR3 nucleotides read TGTGCCAGCAGCTTCTATTCTGGTGGCAAGAGCACAGATACGCAGTATTTT. Combining the CDR3 with reference TRBV7-9 and TRBJ2-3 gives the whole variable domain DTGVSQNPRHKITKRGQNVTFRCDPISEHNRLYWYRQTLGQGPEFLTYFQNEAQLEKSRLLSDRFSAERPKGSFSTLEIQRTEQGDSAMYLCASSFYSGGKSTDTQYFGPGTRLTVL.

This clonotype is medium-sized. V and J are TRBV11-1 and TRBJ2-3, with D tentatively TRBD2 (5 bases). V was pared by 5 bases and J by 0 bases, with 15 bases between. This CDR3 is 16 amino acids long. Germline loops: CDR1 SGHAT, CDR2 FQDESV (reference sequence). The CDR3 spells CASSKRPSSSTDTQYF. The DNA of the CDR3 is TGTGCCAGCAGCAAAAGGCCTAGCTCAAGCACAGATACGCAGTATTTT.

The sample holds many counts of this clonotype. V usage is TRBV6-5 and J usage is TRBJ1-2, with 7 nucleotides matching TRBD1. V trimming: 6 bases; J trimming: 8 bases; junction bases outside the gene matches: 9. This CDR3 spans 13 amino acids. CDR1 and CDR2 (germline): MNHEY, SVGAGI. As DNA, the CDR3 is TGTGCCAGCAGCCAAGACAGGGAGAAAGGCTACACCTTC. Its protein product is CASSQDREKGYTF.

This clonotype was seen at least ten times. The V gene is TRBV14, the J gene TRBJ2-2; D gene uncertain. In germline, CDR1 is SGHDN, CDR2 FVKESK. CDR3 length equals 17 residues. Deletions cut 0 bases from V and 7 bases from J, with 18 bases between. CDR3 in amino acids: CASSQDLDSPSVGELFF. The DNA for the CDR3 is TGTGCCAGCAGCCAAGATCTCGACTCCCCCTCGGTCGGGGAGCTGTTTTTT. Based on the CDR3 plus reference TRBV14 and TRBJ2-2, the full variable domain is EAGVTQFPSHSVIEKGQTVTLRCDPISGHDNLYWYRRVMGKEIKFLLHFVKESKQDESGMPNNRFLAERTGGTYSTLKVQPAELEDSGVYFCASSQDLDSPSVGELFFGEGSRLTVL.

This clonotype was counted a few times. This chain joins TRBV9 and TRBJ1-1; no reliable D call. The CDR3 runs to 13 residues. Per germline, CDR1 SGDLS and CDR2 YYNGEE. The V gene lost 1 base and the J gene lost 7 bases, with 11 bases spanning the gap. CDR3 loop: CASSVWGSGEAFF. The DNA of the CDR3 is TGTGCCAGCAGCGTATGGGGTAGTGGTGAAGCTTTCTTT.

This clonotype was seen many times. This rearrangement joins TRBV4-1 to TRBJ2-3; D is unclear. CDR1 MGHRA and CDR2 YSYEKL come from the germline V gene. V was shortened by 0 bases and J by 6 bases, with 16 bases between the two germline ends. This CDR3 has 16 amino acids. The CDR3 nucleotides read TGCGCCAGCAGCCAAGAGCCTAGTGGTTTTGGGGATACGCAGTATTTT. Translating gives CASSQEPSGFGDTQYF.

The sample holds many counts of this clonotype. The V gene is TRBV6-6, the J gene TRBJ1-5; D possibly corresponds to TRBD1 (5 bases). Germline-derived CDR1 and CDR2 are MNHNY and SVGAGI (reference sequence). The CDR3 has 17 amino acids. Trimming took off 0 bases at V and 6 bases at J, with 18 bases between the two ends. The CDR3 sequence: CASSYSSKGTAGQPQHF. CDR3 DNA sequence: TGTGCCAGCAGTTACTCGAGTAAGGGGACCGCTGGTCAGCCCCAGCATTTT.

This clonotype was detected many times. V is TRBV19 and J is TRBJ1-5; D gene unclear. CDR1 is LNHDA and CDR2 is SQIVND in the germline V gene (reference sequence). Between the trimmed V and J ends, which lost 3 bases and 2 bases, there was a span of 11 bases. The CDR3 contains 15 residues. The CDR3, as DNA: TGTGCCAGTAGTATCGGGCAGGCTGGCAATCAGCCCCAGCATTTT. Its protein product is CASSIGQAGNQPQHF. Complete variable domain (other parts from reference TRBV19 and TRBJ1-5): DGGITQSPKYLFRKEGQNVTLSCEQNLNHDAMYWYRQDPGQGLRLIYYSQIVNDFQKGDIAEGYSVSREKKESFPLTVTSAQKNPTAFYLCASSIGQAGNQPQHFGDGTRLSIL.